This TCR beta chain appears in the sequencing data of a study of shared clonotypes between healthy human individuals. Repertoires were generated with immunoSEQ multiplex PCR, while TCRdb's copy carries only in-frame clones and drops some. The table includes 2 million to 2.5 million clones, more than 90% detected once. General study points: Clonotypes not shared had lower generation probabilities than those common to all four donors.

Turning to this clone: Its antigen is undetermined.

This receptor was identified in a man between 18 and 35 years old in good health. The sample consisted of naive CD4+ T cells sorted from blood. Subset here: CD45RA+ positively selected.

The CDR3 region has the DNA TGTGCCGGAAGACTAGCGGGTGGCTACGAGCAGTACTTC. Its translation: CAGRLAGGYEQYF. The V gene is TRBV6-1, the J gene TRBJ2-7; 10 positions agree with TRBD2. Germline trimming cut 11 bases from V and 3 bases from J; bases unmatched to any gene: 7. Germline values: CDR1 MNHNS, CDR2 SASEGT. The length of the CDR3 is 13 residues.